The T cell receptor (beta chain) described here comes from a study of T cell responses to AZD1222 COVID-19 vaccine. The germline V and J ends were trimmed by 2 bases and 11 bases, with 16 bases remaining between them. CDR1 is MNHNS, CDR2 SASEGT, per germline. This CDR3 has 14 amino acids. Sequencing used immunoSEQ multiplex PCR; TCRdb keeps in-frame clones, though not all of them. The table lists around 160,000 clones, about 93% of them singletons, with around 5.2% in the top ten. The V call is TRBV6-1, the J call TRBJ1-5; D not certain. This receptor was taken from an adult in good health. Sequences were derived from peripheral blood, sampled on day 0 of AZD1222 vaccination. This CDR3 is CASSETLRTTAQHF. CDR3 bases: TGTGCCAGCAGTGAAACCCTCCGGACGACGGCCCAGCATTTT.